The entry below describes one T cell receptor (beta chain). What it recognizes is unknown. What was sequenced were expressed TCRB transcripts, since all of the isolated RNA had been reverse transcribed. Repertoires were generated with immunoSEQ multiplex PCR, while TCRdb's copy carries only in-frame clones and drops some. Among under 350,000 clones listed, roughly a quarter were seen once. The authors sorted CD4+ naive, central memory, regulatory and stem cell-like memory cells via CD45RO/CCR7/CD25/CD127/CD95/CD27. The data originate from a study of beta chain features in type 1 diabetes. Study-level points and caveats: Across all four CD4+ subsets, people with type 1 diabetes showed modestly shorter TCRB CDR3s.

J gave up 4 bases and V 5 bases, and 7 bases lay outside the gene matches. The CDR3 is 14 amino acids. Germline V CDR1 and CDR2: PRHDT, FYEKMQ (reference sequence). The TCR comes from a woman aged 25 to 45 with type 1 diabetes. The rearrangement links TRBV13 to TRBJ2-7, with 8 bases fitting TRBD2. Material for sequencing was naive CD4+ T cells from blood. The CDR3: CASSPRGGGYEQYF. CDR3 DNA: TGTGCCAGCAGCCCCCGGGGGGGCGGTTACGAGCAGTACTTC.